This passage covers 6 T cell receptor beta chains from one sample sequenced in a study of shared clonotypes between healthy human individuals. TCRdb's table, derived via immunoSEQ multiplex PCR, lists solely in-frame clones and lacks some. This table has more than 2,000,000 clones, more than 90% appearing once. Material: naive CD4+ T cells sorted from blood. This sample's subset: CD45RA+ positively selected. These receptors originate from a man aged 18 to 30 in good health.

The chain joins TRBV10-3 to TRBJ1-6; the D is unclear. Germline values: CDR1 ENHRY, CDR2 SYGVKD. V was clipped by 2 bases and J by 3 bases, with 5 bases between them. The CDR3 is 14 residues long. This chain's CDR3 is CAISETGYNSPLHF. The CDR3 DNA is TGTGCCATCAGTGAGACCGGCTATAATTCACCCCTCCACTTT.

The chain combines TRBV6-5 with TRBJ1-4; 7 bases match TRBD1. The CDR3 is 14 residues long. The junction had 9 bases not matched to a gene; V was cut back by 6 bases and J by 8 bases. The V gene's germline CDR1 is MNHEY and CDR2 SVGAGI. This CDR3 reads CASSSQGGGEKLFF. CDR3 DNA sequence: TGTGCCAGCAGCTCCCAGGGGGGTGGGGAAAAACTGTTTTTT.

The chain employs TRBV6-1 and TRBJ2-7; 10 nucleotides agree with TRBD2. The CDR3 runs to 16 residues. Germline CDR1 and CDR2: MNHNS and SASEGT. V shed 0 bases and J 3 bases; nucleotides not matched to a gene: 5. The CDR3 region has the DNA TGTGCCAGCAGTGAAGCCTTAGCGGGGGGATACTACGAGCAGTACTTC. Translated, it gives CASSEALAGGYYEQYF.

This clone appeared a single time. This chain links TRBV6-4 with TRBJ1-2, with 9 bases aligning to TRBD1. The CDR3 is made up of 13 amino acids. Germline values: CDR1 MRHNA, CDR2 SNTAGT. Trimming at V came to 5 bases and at J to 8 bases, leaving 6 bases not matched to a gene. The CDR3 bases are TGTGCCAGCAGTAACGGACAGGGGAGAGGCTACACCTTC. This sequence encodes CASSNGQGRGYTF.

The chain uses TRBV4-1 and TRBJ1-5; 9 nucleotides align to TRBD1. J was trimmed by 4 bases and V by 0 bases; bases with no gene match: 7. This CDR3 has 17 amino acids. CDR1 is MGHRA, CDR2 YSYEKL, per germline. CDR3 in DNA: TGCGCCAGCAGCCAAGATCCCCAAGGACAGGGGAATCAGCCCCAGCATTTT. Translation: CASSQDPQGQGNQPQHF.

For the CDR3, the DNA is TGTGCCAGCAGTGAAGCGCTGTCCATTTGGTTGCCCTACGAGCAGTACTTC. Its translation is CASSEALSIWLPYEQYF. The V and J genes are TRBV2 and TRBJ2-7; D is unresolved. Germline V gene data show CDR1 as SNHLY and CDR2 as FYNNEI. The CDR3 is 17 amino acids. Trimming pared 0 bases from V and 2 bases from J, leaving 17 bases between.